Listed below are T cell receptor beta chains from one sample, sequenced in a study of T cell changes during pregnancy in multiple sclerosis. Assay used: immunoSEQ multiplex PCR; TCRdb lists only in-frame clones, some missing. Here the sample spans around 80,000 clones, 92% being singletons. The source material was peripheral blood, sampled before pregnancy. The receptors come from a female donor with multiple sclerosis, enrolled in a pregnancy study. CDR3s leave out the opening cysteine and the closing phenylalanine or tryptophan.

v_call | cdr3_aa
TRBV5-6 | ASSSGLAEGGELF
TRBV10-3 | AISESGLSGAAYEQY
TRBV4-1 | ASSQEVTGTRAGELF
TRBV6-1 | ASRGRAGEGELF
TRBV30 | AWSRRGQVVTGELF
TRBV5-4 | ASSSGQAGAGTEAF
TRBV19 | ASSIPRTSGGYTYEQY
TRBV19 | ASIKRGATGELF
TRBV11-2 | ASSLGEAGGSSYNSPLH
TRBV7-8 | ASSGRTSGELF
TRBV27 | ASSSEDRAYNEQF
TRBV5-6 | ASSLAVSEAF
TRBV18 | ASSPRQINTEAF